This T cell receptor (beta chain) was recovered during a study of blood T cell repertoires in COVID-19. Libraries were prepared by immunoSEQ multiplex PCR; TCRdb keeps only in-frame clonotypes and omits some of them. In the table there are 350,000 to 400,000 clones, 65% to 90% of which are singletons. The V gene lost 0 bases and the J gene lost 5 bases, with 13 bases spanning the gap. In germline, CDR1 is SGHTA, CDR2 FQGTGA. CDR3 length: 16 amino acids. The chain links TRBV7-3 to TRBJ2-2, with D tentatively TRBD2 (5 bases). This TCR was sampled from a woman aged 60-75 years with COVID-19, enrolled during active disease. Sequencing was done on a sample of peripheral blood. CDR3 region: CASSLTMTTGTGELFF. CDR3 coding DNA: TGTGCCAGCAGCTTAACTATGACTACTGGGACCGGGGAGCTGTTTTTT.